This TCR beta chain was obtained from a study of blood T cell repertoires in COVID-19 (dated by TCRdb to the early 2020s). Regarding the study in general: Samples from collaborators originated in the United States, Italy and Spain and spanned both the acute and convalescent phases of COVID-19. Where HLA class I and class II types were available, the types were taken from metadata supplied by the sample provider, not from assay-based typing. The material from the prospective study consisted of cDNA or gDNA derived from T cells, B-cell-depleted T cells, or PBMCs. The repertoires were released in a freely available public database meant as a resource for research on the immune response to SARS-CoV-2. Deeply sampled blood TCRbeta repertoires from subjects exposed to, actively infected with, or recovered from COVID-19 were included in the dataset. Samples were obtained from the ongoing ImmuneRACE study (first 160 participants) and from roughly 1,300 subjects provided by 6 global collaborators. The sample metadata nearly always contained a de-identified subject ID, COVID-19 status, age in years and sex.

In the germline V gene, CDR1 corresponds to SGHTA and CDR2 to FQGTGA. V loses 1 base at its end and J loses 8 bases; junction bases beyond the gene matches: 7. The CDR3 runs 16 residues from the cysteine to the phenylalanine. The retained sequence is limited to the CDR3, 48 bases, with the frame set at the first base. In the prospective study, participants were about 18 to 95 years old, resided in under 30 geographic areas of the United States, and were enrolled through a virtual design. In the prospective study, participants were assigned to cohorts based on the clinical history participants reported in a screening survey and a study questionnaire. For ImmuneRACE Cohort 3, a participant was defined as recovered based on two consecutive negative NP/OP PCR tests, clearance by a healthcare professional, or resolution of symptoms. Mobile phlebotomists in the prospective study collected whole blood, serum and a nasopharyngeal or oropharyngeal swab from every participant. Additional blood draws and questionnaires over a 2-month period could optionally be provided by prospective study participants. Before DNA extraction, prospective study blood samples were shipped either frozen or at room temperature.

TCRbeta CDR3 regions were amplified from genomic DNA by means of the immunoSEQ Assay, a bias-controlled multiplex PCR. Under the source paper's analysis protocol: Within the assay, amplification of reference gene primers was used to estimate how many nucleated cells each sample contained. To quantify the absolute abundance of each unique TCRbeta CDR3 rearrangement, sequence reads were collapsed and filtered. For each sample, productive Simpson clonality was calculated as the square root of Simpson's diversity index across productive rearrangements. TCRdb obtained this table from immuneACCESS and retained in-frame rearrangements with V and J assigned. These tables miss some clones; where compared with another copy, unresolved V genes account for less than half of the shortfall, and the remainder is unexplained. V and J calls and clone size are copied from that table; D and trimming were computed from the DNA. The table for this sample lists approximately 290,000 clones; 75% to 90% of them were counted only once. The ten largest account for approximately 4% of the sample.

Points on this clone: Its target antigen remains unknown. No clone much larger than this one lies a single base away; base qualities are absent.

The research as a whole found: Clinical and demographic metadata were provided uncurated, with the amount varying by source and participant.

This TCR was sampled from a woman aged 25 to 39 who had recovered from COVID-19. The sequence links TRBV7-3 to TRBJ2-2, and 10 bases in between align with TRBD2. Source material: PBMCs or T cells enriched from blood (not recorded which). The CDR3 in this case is CASSLSWLAGAGELFF. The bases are TGTGCCAGCAGCTTAAGTTGGCTAGCGGGAGCTGGGGAGCTGTTTTTT.